The clone carrying this TCR beta chain appeared once. Its target is unknown. Possible read error: a much larger clone is one base away. The data stem from a study of Graves' ophthalmopathy and Graves' hyperthyroidism. Germline assignment: CDR1 SGDLS and CDR2 YYNGEE. The length of the CDR3 is 15 residues. Trimming took 4 bases from V and 2 from J, leaving 15 bases between them. Study-level points and caveats: Most expanded thyroid clonotypes above 0.001 frequency also appeared in blood.

Amplifying from RNA transcripts, the study obtained TCR beta CDR3 regions. The library came from an HTBI-primed first-round RT-PCR and a second-round multiplex PCR. Each CDR3 protein gets one entry after TCRdb re-called the multiplex PCR reads with MiXCR. The table shows some 1.1 million distinct CDR3 sequences, with about 35% occurring only once. People with hyperthyroidism were aged 18 to 65 and newly diagnosed, under 2 months' duration. This rearrangement joins TRBV9 to TRBJ1-1; D uncertain. Sequenced: peripheral blood or thyroid tissue (not recorded which). This receptor was obtained from an adult man with Graves' hyperthyroidism. CDR3 nucleotides: TGTGCCAGCAGCCTACCCTCCCCCCTAAACACTGAAGCTTTCTTT. This encodes CASSLPSPLNTEAFF.